The source of this TCR beta chain is a study of control samples from healthy donors and cancer patients. The repertoire was sequenced with immunoSEQ multiplex PCR; TCRdb's copy has only in-frame clones and lacks some. The sample lists 150,000 or so clones, approximately 90% occurring once. Looked up from germline, CDR1 is MGHRA and CDR2 is YSYEKL. V shed 0 bases and J shed 4 bases, with 8 bases lying between them. The CDR3 consists of 14 residues. The rearrangement uses TRBV4-1 and TRBJ2-3; no clear D. The clonotype was recovered from a woman aged 25 to 39 in good health. The sample consisted of blood. CDR3 sequence reads: CASSQDYPPDTQYF. DNA for the CDR3: TGCGCCAGCAGCCAAGATTACCCACCAGATACGCAGTATTTT.